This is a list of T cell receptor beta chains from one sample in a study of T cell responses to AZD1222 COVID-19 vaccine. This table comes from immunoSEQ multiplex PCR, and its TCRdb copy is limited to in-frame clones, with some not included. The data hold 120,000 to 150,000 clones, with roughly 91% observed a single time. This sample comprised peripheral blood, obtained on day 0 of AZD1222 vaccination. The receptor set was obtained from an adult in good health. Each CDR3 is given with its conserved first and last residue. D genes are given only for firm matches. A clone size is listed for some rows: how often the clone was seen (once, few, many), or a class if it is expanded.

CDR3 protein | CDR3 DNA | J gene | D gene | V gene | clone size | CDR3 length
CASSLAGGTYEQYF | TGTGCCAGCAGCTTAGCGGGAGGGACCTACGAGCAGTACTTC | TRBJ2-7 | TRBD2 | TRBV6-5 | NA | 14
CASSLLGSGDTIYF | TGCGCCAGCAGCTTGTTAGGGAGCGGAGACACCATATATTTT | TRBJ1-3 | NA | TRBV5-1 | NA | 14
CSAKGGVKAFF | TGCAGTGCCAAAGGAGGAGTTAAGGCTTTCTTT | TRBJ1-1 | NA | TRBV20-1 | NA | 11
CASSVDPNAGPGELFF | TGTGCCAGCAGCGTAGACCCCAACGCGGGGCCGGGGGAGCTGTTTTTT | TRBJ2-2 | NA | TRBV9 | NA | 16
CASSRPDTGELFF | TGTGCCAGCAGCCGCCCGGACACCGGGGAGCTGTTTTTT | TRBJ2-2 | NA | TRBV7-8 | NA | 13
CASSATGTSGGLEQFF | TGCGCCAGCAGCGCTACCGGGACTAGCGGGGGCCTTGAGCAGTTCTTC | TRBJ2-1 | TRBD2 | TRBV5-1 | NA | 16
CASSLDPSGGSNEQFF | TGTGCCAGCAGCTTAGATCCCAGCGGGGGAAGCAATGAGCAGTTCTTC | TRBJ2-1 | TRBD2 | TRBV7-9 | NA | 16
CASSPTGLNTEAFF | TGTGCCAGCAGCCCGACAGGGTTGAACACTGAAGCTTTCTTT | TRBJ1-1 | TRBD1 | TRBV5-6 | NA | 14
CASSPSSGTGIYEQYF | TGTGCCAGTAGTCCCTCGTCCGGGACAGGGATCTACGAGCAGTACTTC | TRBJ2-7 | TRBD1 | TRBV19 | NA | 16
CASSLPGLVFEQYF | TGTGCCAGCAGCTTGCCGGGACTAGTCTTCGAGCAGTACTTC | TRBJ2-7 | TRBD2 | TRBV7-9 | NA | 14
CSYEENYRDAEAFF | TGCAGCTATGAGGAGAATTACAGGGACGCTGAAGCTTTCTTT | TRBJ1-1 | NA | TRBV29-1 | NA | 14
CASRGGLANTGELFF | TGTGCCAGCAGGGGCGGACTAGCTAACACCGGGGAGCTGTTTTTT | TRBJ2-2 | TRBD2 | TRBV7-2 | NA | 15
CASSPLGTGEETQYF | TGTGCCAGCAGCCCGCTGGGGACAGGGGAAGAGACCCAGTACTTC | TRBJ2-5 | TRBD1 | TRBV6-5 | NA | 15
CASSLQGKDNEQFF | TGTGCCAGCAGCCTACAGGGGAAGGACAATGAGCAGTTCTTC | TRBJ2-1 | TRBD1 | TRBV11-3 | few | 14
CASTPSRRNTIYF | TGTGCCAGCACCCCCAGCAGGAGAAACACCATATATTTT | TRBJ1-3 | NA | TRBV3-1/TRBV3-2 | few | 13
CASSPRQGGSPLHF | TGTGCCAGCAGCCCCCGGCAGGGAGGATCACCCCTCCACTTT | TRBJ1-6 | NA | TRBV13 | NA | 14
CARRYNEQFF | TGTGCCAGGAGGTATAATGAGCAGTTCTTC | TRBJ2-1 | NA | TRBV9 | NA | 10
CASGNLRDRENYGYTF | TGTGCTAGTGGTAACCTCCGGGACAGGGAGAACTATGGCTACACCTTC | TRBJ1-2 | TRBD1 | TRBV12-5 | few | 16
CAWSPLVGGSSGYTF | TGTGCCTGGAGTCCCCTCGTGGGAGGGTCCAGTGGCTACACCTTC | TRBJ1-2 | NA | TRBV30 | NA | 15
CATSEGSPDTQYF | TGTGCCACCAGTGAGGGGAGTCCAGATACGCAGTATTTT | TRBJ2-3 | NA | TRBV24-1 | NA | 13
CASSFAGTVNQPQHF | TGTGCCAGCAGCTTCGCCGGGACAGTTAATCAGCCCCAGCATTTT | TRBJ1-5 | TRBD1 | TRBV7-8 | NA | 15
CASSPTAGAVYEQYF | TGTGCCAGCAGCCCCACCGCCGGGGCGGTCTACGAGCAGTACTTC | TRBJ2-7 | NA | TRBV3-1/TRBV3-2 | NA | 15
CASSPSRNSPLHF | TGTGCCAGTAGTCCGTCCAGGAATTCACCCCTCCACTTT | TRBJ1-6 | NA | TRBV19 | NA | 13
CASSLGHPTGNEQFF | TGCGCCAGCAGCTTGGGACATCCCACTGGGAATGAGCAGTTCTTC | TRBJ2-1 | NA | TRBV5-1 | NA | 15
CASSPTLTQGYTF | TGTGCCAGCAGCCCGACACTAACCCAAGGCTACACCTTC | TRBJ1-2 | NA | TRBV6-5 | NA | 13
CATRGVGSNQPQHF | TGTGCCACTCGTGGTGTAGGTAGCAATCAGCCCCAGCATTTT | TRBJ1-5 | NA | TRBV10-3 | NA | 14
CASSLGADLYGYTF | TGTGCCAGCAGCCTAGGGGCCGACCTCTATGGCTACACCTTC | TRBJ1-2 | NA | TRBV9 | NA | 14
CASSEYPRGFTTQETQYF | TGTGCCAGCAGTGAATACCCCCGGGGGTTCACTACGCAAGAGACCCAGTACTTC | TRBJ2-5 | NA | TRBV25-1 | NA | 18
CASSSTGGNQPQHF | TGTGCCAGCAGTTCCACAGGGGGCAATCAGCCCCAGCATTTT | TRBJ1-5 | TRBD1 | TRBV6-5 | NA | 14
CASSSPGTSGMARYNEQFF | TGTGCCAGCAGCAGCCCCGGGACTAGCGGGATGGCCCGGTACAATGAGCAGTTCTTC | TRBJ2-1 | TRBD2 | TRBV14 | NA | 19
CASSPRGQGNYNEQFF | TGTGCCAGCAGCCCCAGGGGGCAGGGGAATTACAATGAGCAGTTCTTC | TRBJ2-1 | TRBD1 | TRBV7-9 | NA | 16
CASSQGGGFTEAFF | TGTGCCAGCAGCCAAGGAGGGGGCTTCACTGAAGCTTTCTTT | TRBJ1-1 | TRBD1 | TRBV3-1/TRBV3-2 | NA | 14
CAYSRTTSGSRNEQFF | TGTGCCTATTCCCGCACGACTAGCGGGAGTCGCAATGAGCAGTTCTTC | TRBJ2-1 | TRBD2 | TRBV30 | NA | 16
CASSESGIYNYGYTF | TGTGCCAGCAGCGAGTCCGGGATATACAACTATGGCTACACCTTC | TRBJ1-2 | NA | TRBV5-6 | NA | 15
CASSPQGGQETQYF | TGTGCCAGCTCACCACAGGGGGGACAAGAGACCCAGTACTTC | TRBJ2-5 | NA | TRBV18 | NA | 14
CASIWEGNTGELFF | TGTGCCAGCATTTGGGAGGGGAACACCGGGGAGCTGTTTTTT | TRBJ2-2 | TRBD2 | TRBV2 | NA | 14
CASSLEVGGPRETQYF | TGTGCCAGCAGCTTAGAGGTGGGAGGGCCGCGGGAGACCCAGTACTTC | TRBJ2-5 | TRBD2 | TRBV7-6 | NA | 16
CASSFNPNTGELFF | TGCGCCAGCAGCTTTAATCCGAACACCGGGGAGCTGTTTTTT | TRBJ2-2 | NA | TRBV4-1 | NA | 14
CASSSLPTGTLGDGYTF | TGTGCCAGCAGCTCACTCCCCACAGGCACCTTAGGGGATGGCTACACCTTC | TRBJ1-2 | NA | TRBV11-2 | NA | 17
CASSSNSGRETQYF | TGTGCCAGCAGCTCGAACTCGGGGAGGGAGACCCAGTACTTC | TRBJ2-5 | NA | TRBV7-9 | NA | 14
CASSAGVGGDTF | TGTGCCAGCAGCGCTGGCGTCGGGGGGGACACCTTC | TRBJ1-2 | NA | TRBV5-5 | NA | 12
CASSNQGAPQETQYF | TGTGCCAGTAGTAACCAGGGAGCGCCTCAAGAGACCCAGTACTTC | TRBJ2-5 | NA | TRBV19 | NA | 15
CASRGLGTQYF | TGTGCCAGCAGAGGGTTAGGGACCCAGTACTTC | TRBJ2-5 | NA | TRBV27 | once | 11
CASSPTPSGSYEQYF | TGTGCCAGCTCACCAACGCCTAGCGGCTCCTACGAGCAGTACTTC | TRBJ2-7 | TRBD2 | TRBV18 | NA | 15
CAIGSGPQETQYF | TGTGCCATCGGGAGCGGTCCCCAAGAGACCCAGTACTTC | TRBJ2-5 | NA | TRBV10-3 | NA | 13